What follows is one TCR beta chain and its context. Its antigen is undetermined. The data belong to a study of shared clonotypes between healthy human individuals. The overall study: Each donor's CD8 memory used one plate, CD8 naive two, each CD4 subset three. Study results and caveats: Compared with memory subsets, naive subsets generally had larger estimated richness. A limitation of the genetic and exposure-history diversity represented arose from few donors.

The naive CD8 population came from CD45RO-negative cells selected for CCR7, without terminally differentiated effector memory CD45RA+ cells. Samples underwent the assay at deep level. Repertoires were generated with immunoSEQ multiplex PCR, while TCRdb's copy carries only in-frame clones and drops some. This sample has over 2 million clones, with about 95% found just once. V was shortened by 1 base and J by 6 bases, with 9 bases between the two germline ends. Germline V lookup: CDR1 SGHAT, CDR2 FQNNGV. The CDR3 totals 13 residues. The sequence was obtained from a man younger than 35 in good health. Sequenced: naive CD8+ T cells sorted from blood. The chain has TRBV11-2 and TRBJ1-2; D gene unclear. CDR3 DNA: TGTGCCAGCAGCTTAGTACCTAGAGATGGCTACACCTTC. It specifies CASSLVPRDGYTF.